This TCR beta chain is drawn from a study of CD8 T cells in Susac syndrome. Random hexamers were used to reverse transcribe an amount of about 0.5 to 1 ug RNA. immunoSEQ multiplex PCR amplified TCR beta CDR3 across 54 Vbeta, 13 Jbeta. One entry per CDR3 protein results from TCRdb running MiXCR on the immunoSEQ multiplex PCR reads. In the table there are some 52,000 distinct CDR3 sequences, 93% of which are singletons. Each multiple sclerosis control was a treatment-naive patient with relapsing-remitting disease that was either stable or active. TEMRA cells underwent FACS enrichment and CD8+ and CD4+ T cells underwent negative isolation. Trimming removed 4 bases from V and 7 bases from J; junction bases left unmatched: 15. The germline CDR1 and CDR2 sequences are SGHKS and YYEKEE (reference sequence). The CDR3 length is 16 residues.

The rearrangement links TRBV5-5 to TRBJ1-1, with 8 bases that match TRBD1. The sample was CD8+ T cells from PBMCs. The TCR originated in a human donor with multiple sclerosis. The chain's CDR3 is CASSAGTGLSGGEAFF. CDR3 DNA sequence: TGTGCCAGCAGCGCGGGGACAGGACTCAGTGGTGGTGAAGCTTTCTTT.